The clone carrying this TCR beta chain was counted once. Its antigen is not known. Each donor was a Caucasian adult residing in Nashville, Tennessee. These data originate in a study of shared clonotypes between healthy human individuals. As for the study in general: Each donor's CD4 naive and CD4 memory cells filled three plates apiece, CD8 naive two, and CD8 memory one. Study observations and caveats: A generally larger estimated richness was seen in naive subsets than in memory subsets. A small donor pool kept down the genetic and exposure-history diversity that was represented.

Sequenced by immunoSEQ multiplex PCR; TCRdb stores in-frame clones only, minus some. The table records approximately 2.5 million clones, roughly 93% of them present only once. Germline V gene sequence: CDR1 SGHTS, CDR2 YDEGEE. J lost 2 bases, V lost 4 bases, and 8 bases had no gene match. The CDR3 has 16 residues. The clonotype was recovered from a man aged 18 to 29 in good health. Some clones in this sample may be carry-over from other donors' samples. Input material: naive CD4+ T cells from PBMCs. Noted subset: CD45RA+ positively selected. The rearrangement uses TRBV5-8 and TRBJ2-7; 11 bases fit TRBD1. The CDR3: CASSTGDRGSPYEQYF. CDR3 sequence (DNA): TGTGCCAGCAGCACCGGGGACAGGGGGTCGCCCTACGAGCAGTACTTC.